This TCR beta chain was captured by sequencing in a study of blood T cells in healthy people across ages. Study-level points and caveats: Compared with aged donors, long-lived donors showed fewer expanded clones, suggesting selection. Naive T cell percentage and TCR beta diversity correlated strongly. Roughly linear age-related decline in beta diversity appeared, significant by age about 40.

It was with a sample-barcoded 5' primer and a J-beta primer mix that a second PCR of roughly 6 to 12 cycles was run. A minimum of 3 million CDR3-containing paired-end reads was obtained for each sample. TCRdb re-called the 5' RACE reads with MiXCR, one entry per CDR3 protein. The sample includes under 800,000 distinct CDR3 sequences, approximately 43% of them seen just once. The CDR3 has 15 residues. In germline, CDR1 is MNHEY, CDR2 SVGAGI. As for this clonotype: Its matching antigen is unknown. Germline is not matched at one junction end, which may reflect a read error.

Sample: blood. This TCR was recovered from a woman aged 55-70 years in good health. This chain uses TRBV6-5 with TRBJ2-1, with 10 positions matching TRBD1. CDR3 amino acids: CASSYRKTGGDERFF. The CDR3 DNA is TGTGCCAGCAGTTACCGAAAGACAGGGGGCGATGAGCGGTTCTTC.